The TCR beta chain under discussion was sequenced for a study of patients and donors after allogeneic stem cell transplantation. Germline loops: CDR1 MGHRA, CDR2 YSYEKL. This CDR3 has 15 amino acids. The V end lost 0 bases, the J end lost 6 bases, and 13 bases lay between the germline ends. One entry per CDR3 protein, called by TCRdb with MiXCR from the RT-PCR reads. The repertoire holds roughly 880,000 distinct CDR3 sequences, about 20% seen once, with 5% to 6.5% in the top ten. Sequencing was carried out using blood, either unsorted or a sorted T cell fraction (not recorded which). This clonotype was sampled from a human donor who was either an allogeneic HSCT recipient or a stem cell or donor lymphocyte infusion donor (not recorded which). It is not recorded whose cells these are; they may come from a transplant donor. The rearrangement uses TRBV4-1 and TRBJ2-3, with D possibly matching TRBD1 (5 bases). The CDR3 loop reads CASSQEGLAGDTQYF. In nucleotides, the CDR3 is TGCGCCAGCAGCCAAGAGGGGCTGGCTGGCGATACGCAGTATTTT.